This T cell receptor beta chain emerged from a study of immune evolution from preneoplasia to lung adenocarcinoma. A remark on this clone: Its antigen is still unknown.

Histologic diagnosis was independently verified by two lung pathologists. Per germline, CDR1 SGHTS and CDR2 YDEGEE. Trimming stripped 4 bases from V and 2 bases from J, with 10 bases between. The CDR3 is made up of 14 amino acids. Whole-study results and caveats: Later-stage lesions seemingly showed higher T cell density and diversity than normal lung.

TCRdb's copy holds only in-frame clones and misses some; the assay was immunoSEQ multiplex PCR. Found here are thousands of clones, roughly 85% of them singletons; the top ten hold 7.5% to 8.5%. The sequencing input was FFPE adjacent normal lung tissue. The TCR originated in a person aged 70 to 80 with lung adenocarcinoma. The chain is built from TRBV5-8 and TRBJ2-1; D call uncertain. This chain's CDR3 is CASSRVQAYNEQFF. The DNA of the CDR3 is TGTGCCAGCAGCCGGGTCCAAGCCTACAATGAGCAGTTCTTC.